This TCR beta chain was profiled in a study of blood T cell repertoires in COVID-19 (dated by TCRdb to about 2020). For the study in its entirety: The collaborator samples originated in the United States, Italy and Spain and spanned the acute and convalescent phases of COVID-19. The prospective study material was composed of cDNA or gDNA derived from T cells, B-cell-depleted T cells, or PBMCs. The dataset comprised deeply sampled blood TCRbeta repertoires from subjects exposed to, actively infected with, or recovered from COVID-19. The repertoires were made available in a free public database intended to serve as a resource for research on the immune response to SARS-CoV-2. The samples were drawn from the first 160 participants of the ongoing ImmuneRACE study and from some 1,300 subjects provided by 6 global collaborators. Nearly every sample came with metadata listing a de-identified subject ID, COVID-19 status, age in years and sex. HLA class I and class II types, where available, came from metadata supplied by the sample provider rather than from assay-based typing.

TCRbeta CDR3 regions were amplified from genomic DNA by means of the immunoSEQ Assay, a bias-controlled multiplex PCR. In the paper's pipeline: The number of nucleated cells in each sample was estimated from the amplification of reference gene primers within the assay. Sequence reads were collapsed and filtered to measure the absolute abundance of every unique TCRbeta CDR3 rearrangement. For each sample, productive Simpson clonality was calculated as the square root of Simpson's diversity index across productive rearrangements. Entries here come from immuneACCESS through TCRdb and include only in-frame sequences with V and J called. Some clones fail to appear in such tables; in the studies checked, an unresolved V gene covers under half of the shortfall, and the cause of the remainder is unknown. V and J calls and clone size follow that table, whereas D and trimming were derived from the DNA. The sample table contains about 270,000 clones; only one count was recorded for about four fifths of them. The ten most abundant clones make up about 2.9% of the sample.

Collaborating institutions collected whole blood in K2EDTA tubes following their own protocols. For TCRbeta analysis, collaborator samples were shipped as frozen whole blood, as isolated PBMCs, or as DNA extracted from either sample type. This clone was counted between two and nine times. The clone's antigen remains unknown. Base-call qualities are not available, and no considerably larger clone is one nucleotide away. For CDR1 and CDR2, the germline V gene lists KGHSH and LQKENI. The CDR3 covers 14 residues, taking in both the cysteine and the phenylalanine. Only the CDR3 portion is preserved as DNA: 42 bases, with reading frame beginning at the first base. Clipping removes 8 bases from V and 5 bases from J, with 9 as the unmatched junction base count. Findings and caveats that apply to the study as a whole: Clinical and demographic metadata were provided uncurated, with the amount varying by source and participant.

The chain is made from TRBV18 and TRBJ2-1; 7 bases in the junction line up with TRBD2. The sample consisted of peripheral blood. The TCR comes from a woman aged 55-75 years with active or convalescent COVID-19. The DNA reads TGTGCCAGCCGCCCCCGGGGGGAGAACAATGAGCAGTTCTTC. Its protein product is CASRPRGENNEQFF.